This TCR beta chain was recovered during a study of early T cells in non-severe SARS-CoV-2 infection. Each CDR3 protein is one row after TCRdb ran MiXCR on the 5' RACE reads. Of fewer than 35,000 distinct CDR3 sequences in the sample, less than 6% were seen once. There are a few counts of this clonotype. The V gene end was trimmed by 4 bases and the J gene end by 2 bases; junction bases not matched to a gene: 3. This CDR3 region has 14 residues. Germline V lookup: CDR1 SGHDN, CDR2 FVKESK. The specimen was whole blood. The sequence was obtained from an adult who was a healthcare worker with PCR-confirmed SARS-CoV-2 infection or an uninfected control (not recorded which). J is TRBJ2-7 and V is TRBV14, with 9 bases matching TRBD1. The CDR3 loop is CASSLGTGPYEQYF. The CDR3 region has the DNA TGTGCCAGCAGCCTTGGGACAGGGCCCTACGAGCAGTACTTC.